In this sample, the clone carrying this T cell receptor beta chain turned up many times. Its antigen is unidentified. The CDR3 loop spans 12 amino acids. Germline lookup yields CDR1 KGHDR and CDR2 SFDVKD. V shed 6 bases and J shed 6 bases, with 8 bases lying between them. The sample originates from a study of regulatory T cells in long-lasting Graves disease. Study overall: Freshly diagnosed Graves' patients had used antithyroid drugs for under 3 months. Study-level results: Patients with persistent disease showed a bias toward TRBV28, TRBJ1-2 and TRBJ2-5. Sample size, which was small, may have reduced accuracy.

Arm-PCR of CDR3 regions with iRepertoire HTBI primers generated TCR beta libraries. Each CDR3 protein gets one entry after TCRdb re-called the multiplex PCR reads with MiXCR. In the table there are about 200,000 distinct CDR3 sequences, around 20% of which are singletons. Time point denoted: newly diagnosed GD, antithyroid drugs for less than 3 months. Extracted RNA from PBMCs served as the source of the TCR library. Material: peripheral blood mononuclear cells (PBMCs), obtained at new diagnosis, from a patient treated with antithyroid drugs. The source of this sequence is a female donor with Graves disease. This chain uses TRBV24-1 with TRBJ1-5, with a weak D call TRBD1 (5 bases). The CDR3 sequence is CATSRGSQPQHF. Written as DNA, the CDR3 is TGTGCCACCAGTAGGGGAAGTCAGCCCCAGCATTTT.